Listed below are T cell receptor beta chains from one sample, sequenced in a study of control samples from healthy donors and cancer patients. Sequencing was performed with immunoSEQ multiplex PCR; in TCRdb, only in-frame clones are kept and a portion is missing. The sample lists approximately 210,000 clones, roughly nine tenths occurring once. Sequenced material: blood. The receptor set was obtained from a man between 25 and 39 years old in good health. CDR3s include the opening cysteine and the closing phenylalanine or tryptophan. Each record gives: D gene, J gene, clone size, V gene, CDR3 protein, CDR3 DNA. D genes are given only for firm matches. Only part of the rows carry a size: once, few, many, or a class if the clone is expanded.

d_gene: .
j_gene: TRBJ2-2
abundance: .
v_gene: TRBV10-1
CDR3aa: CASSERGAGDTGELFF
CDR3nt: TGCGCCAGCAGTGAAAGGGGGGCAGGGGACACCGGGGAGCTGTTTTTT

d_gene: TRBD2
j_gene: TRBJ2-1
abundance: .
v_gene: TRBV18
CDR3aa: CASSPTSGTPGDEQFF
CDR3nt: TGTGCCAGCTCACCAACTAGCGGGACACCTGGGGATGAGCAGTTCTTC

d_gene: .
j_gene: TRBJ1-1
abundance: .
v_gene: TRBV14
CDR3aa: CASSPGLSGTEAFF
CDR3nt: TGTGCCAGCAGCCCGGGACTCTCAGGCACTGAAGCTTTCTTT

d_gene: .
j_gene: TRBJ2-2
abundance: .
v_gene: TRBV7-9
CDR3aa: CASSAGVAGELFF
CDR3nt: TGTGCCAGCAGCGCAGGGGTCGCCGGGGAGCTGTTTTTT

d_gene: .
j_gene: TRBJ2-1
abundance: .
v_gene: TRBV20-1
CDR3aa: CSARDPVEQFF
CDR3nt: TGCAGTGCTAGAGATCCGGTTGAGCAGTTCTTC

d_gene: TRBD1
j_gene: TRBJ1-4
abundance: .
v_gene: TRBV2
CDR3aa: CASSGQGAGNEKLFF
CDR3nt: TGTGCCAGCAGCGGACAGGGGGCGGGTAATGAAAAACTGTTTTTT

d_gene: .
j_gene: TRBJ2-3
abundance: .
v_gene: TRBV9
CDR3aa: CASSVEGRGDTQYF
CDR3nt: TGTGCCAGCAGCGTAGAGGGTAGAGGAGATACGCAGTATTTT

d_gene: TRBD2
j_gene: TRBJ2-3
abundance: .
v_gene: TRBV9
CDR3aa: CASSGGLAGALDTQYF
CDR3nt: TGTGCCAGCAGCGGGGGACTAGCGGGGGCGTTGGATACGCAGTATTTT

d_gene: .
j_gene: TRBJ2-7
abundance: .
v_gene: TRBV10-2
CDR3aa: CASSEQKQAYEQYF
CDR3nt: TGCGCCAGCAGTGAACAGAAACAAGCCTACGAGCAGTACTTC

d_gene: .
j_gene: TRBJ1-2
abundance: .
v_gene: TRBV15
CDR3aa: CATSRAGSLYGYTF
CDR3nt: TGTGCCACCAGCAGAGCAGGCAGCTTATATGGCTACACCTTC

d_gene: .
j_gene: TRBJ2-5
abundance: .
v_gene: TRBV4-1
CDR3aa: CASSQQTALGETQYF
CDR3nt: TGCGCCAGCAGCCAACAAACGGCCCTTGGGGAGACCCAGTACTTC

d_gene: .
j_gene: TRBJ2-3
abundance: .
v_gene: TRBV20-1
CDR3aa: CSAINTDTQYF
CDR3nt: TGCAGTGCAATAAACACAGATACGCAGTATTTT

d_gene: .
j_gene: TRBJ1-6
abundance: .
v_gene: TRBV27
CDR3aa: CASRGGGSSYNSPLHF
CDR3nt: TGTGCCAGCAGGGGTGGGGGGAGCTCCTATAATTCACCCCTCCACTTT

d_gene: .
j_gene: TRBJ1-1
abundance: .
v_gene: TRBV2
CDR3aa: CASSDRGQGTEAFF
CDR3nt: TGTGCCAGCAGCGACCGGGGCCAGGGCACTGAAGCTTTCTTT

d_gene: TRBD2
j_gene: TRBJ2-1
abundance: once
v_gene: TRBV3-1/TRBV3-2
CDR3aa: CASSPHSGGTYNEQFF
CDR3nt: TGTGCCAGCAGCCCTCATAGCGGGGGTACCTACAATGAGCAGTTCTTC

d_gene: .
j_gene: TRBJ1-6
abundance: .
v_gene: TRBV30
CDR3aa: CAWTAGQGNSPLHF
CDR3nt: TGTGCCTGGACCGCGGGGCAGGGAAATTCACCCCTCCACTTT

d_gene: TRBD1
j_gene: TRBJ1-2
abundance: .
v_gene: TRBV3-1/TRBV3-2
CDR3aa: CASSPNRGRRVGYTF
CDR3nt: TGTGCCAGCAGCCCGAACAGGGGGCGCAGAGTTGGCTACACCTTC

d_gene: .
j_gene: TRBJ1-6
abundance: .
v_gene: TRBV28
CDR3aa: CASSPFDAGDGPYNSPLHF
CDR3nt: TGTGCCAGCAGCCCTTTTGACGCGGGGGATGGTCCCTATAATTCACCCCTCCACTTT

d_gene: .
j_gene: TRBJ2-3
abundance: .
v_gene: TRBV24-1
CDR3aa: CATSDKGAAPAGDTQYF
CDR3nt: TGTGCCACCAGTGACAAGGGGGCAGCTCCGGCGGGGGATACGCAGTATTTT

d_gene: .
j_gene: TRBJ2-1
abundance: once
v_gene: TRBV27
CDR3aa: CASSLGGAQNEQFF
CDR3nt: TGTGCCAGCAGTTTAGGGGGGGCGCAAAATGAGCAGTTCTTC

d_gene: .
j_gene: TRBJ2-7
abundance: .
v_gene: TRBV12-3/TRBV12-4
CDR3aa: CASRDYEQYF
CDR3nt: TGTGCCAGCCGGGATTACGAGCAGTACTTC

d_gene: .
j_gene: TRBJ2-1
abundance: .
v_gene: TRBV11-2
CDR3aa: CASSPIRGLPGNEQFF
CDR3nt: TGTGCCAGCAGCCCCATCAGGGGACTACCGGGTAATGAGCAGTTCTTC

d_gene: .
j_gene: TRBJ1-2
abundance: .
v_gene: TRBV6-5
CDR3aa: CASSLTTVTYGYTF
CDR3nt: TGTGCCAGCAGCCTCACGACAGTGACCTATGGCTACACCTTC

d_gene: .
j_gene: TRBJ2-2
abundance: .
v_gene: TRBV2
CDR3aa: CASSVFLEDYPGELFF
CDR3nt: TGTGCCAGCAGTGTTTTTCTAGAAGATTATCCCGGGGAGCTGTTTTTT

d_gene: .
j_gene: TRBJ2-6
abundance: .
v_gene: TRBV6-5
CDR3aa: CASKSQAGANVLTF
CDR3nt: TGTGCCAGCAAGTCTCAGGCTGGGGCCAACGTCCTGACTTTC

d_gene: .
j_gene: TRBJ2-3
abundance: .
v_gene: TRBV5-1
CDR3aa: CASSLGRGRTDTQYF
CDR3nt: TGCGCCAGCAGCTTGGGCAGGGGTCGCACAGATACGCAGTATTTT

d_gene: .
j_gene: TRBJ2-3
abundance: once
v_gene: TRBV9
CDR3aa: CASREGIAGTDTQYF
CDR3nt: TGTGCCAGCAGAGAGGGAATAGCTGGCACAGATACGCAGTATTTT

d_gene: .
j_gene: TRBJ2-4
abundance: .
v_gene: TRBV30
CDR3aa: CAWSGPGRGNIQYF
CDR3nt: TGTGCCTGGAGCGGACCGGGACGTGGAAACATTCAGTACTTC

d_gene: .
j_gene: TRBJ2-3
abundance: .
v_gene: TRBV11-3
CDR3aa: CASSLGQNTDTQYF
CDR3nt: TGTGCCAGCAGCCTCGGACAGAACACAGATACGCAGTATTTT

d_gene: .
j_gene: TRBJ1-2
abundance: .
v_gene: TRBV24-1
CDR3aa: CAVADNYGYTF
CDR3nt: TGTGCCGTGGCGGATAACTATGGCTACACCTTC

d_gene: .
j_gene: TRBJ2-2
abundance: .
v_gene: TRBV24-1
CDR3aa: CATSDLGQGRTGELFF
CDR3nt: TGTGCCACCAGTGATTTAGGGCAGGGGCGCACCGGGGAGCTGTTTTTT

d_gene: .
j_gene: TRBJ2-1
abundance: .
v_gene: TRBV5-1
CDR3aa: CASSQGHINEQFF
CDR3nt: TGCGCCAGCAGCCAGGGACATATCAATGAGCAGTTCTTC

d_gene: TRBD2
j_gene: TRBJ2-1
abundance: .
v_gene: TRBV5-1
CDR3aa: CASSFSGTSFNEQFF
CDR3nt: TGCGCCAGCAGCTTCTCCGGGACTAGCTTCAATGAGCAGTTCTTC

d_gene: .
j_gene: TRBJ2-3
abundance: .
v_gene: TRBV29-1
CDR3aa: CSHSRGGEPTDTQYF
CDR3nt: TGCAGCCACTCCAGGGGAGGGGAGCCCACAGATACGCAGTATTTT

d_gene: TRBD1
j_gene: TRBJ1-6
abundance: .
v_gene: TRBV7-6
CDR3aa: CASRRTGTGGRGDSPLHF
CDR3nt: TGTGCCAGCAGAAGAACCGGGACAGGTGGAAGGGGGGATTCACCCCTCCACTTT

d_gene: .
j_gene: TRBJ1-2
abundance: .
v_gene: TRBV5-1
CDR3aa: CASSLDRDGYTF
CDR3nt: TGCGCCAGCAGCTTGGATAGGGATGGCTACACCTTC

d_gene: TRBD1
j_gene: TRBJ2-7
abundance: .
v_gene: TRBV6-6
CDR3aa: CASSYSPTGEQYF
CDR3nt: TGTGCCAGCAGTTACTCTCCGACAGGGGAGCAGTACTTC

d_gene: .
j_gene: TRBJ2-3
abundance: once
v_gene: TRBV21-1
CDR3aa: CASSKGPWGFFTDTQYF
CDR3nt: TGTGCCAGCAGCAAAGGGCCTTGGGGTTTTTTCACAGATACGCAGTATTTT

d_gene: .
j_gene: TRBJ1-2
abundance: .
v_gene: TRBV19
CDR3aa: CASSNGHYGYTF
CDR3nt: TGTGCCAGTAGTAACGGTCACTATGGCTACACCTTC

d_gene: .
j_gene: TRBJ1-5
abundance: .
v_gene: TRBV24-1
CDR3aa: CATSDPRNLADSNQPQHF
CDR3nt: TGTGCCACCAGTGATCCCCGAAACCTTGCGGATAGCAATCAGCCCCAGCATTTT

d_gene: TRBD1
j_gene: TRBJ1-3
abundance: .
v_gene: TRBV10-3
CDR3aa: CAIRGNPGQGLSGNTIYF
CDR3nt: TGTGCCATCAGAGGAAATCCGGGACAGGGGCTCTCTGGAAACACCATATATTTT

d_gene: .
j_gene: TRBJ1-2
abundance: .
v_gene: TRBV4-1
CDR3aa: CASSRGATGGYGYTF
CDR3nt: TGCGCCAGCAGCCGAGGGGCAACCGGGGGATATGGCTACACCTTC

d_gene: TRBD1
j_gene: TRBJ2-1
abundance: .
v_gene: TRBV13
CDR3aa: CASSWGQGAYNEQFF
CDR3nt: TGTGCCAGCAGCTGGGGACAGGGGGCTTACAATGAGCAGTTCTTC

d_gene: TRBD2
j_gene: TRBJ2-3
abundance: .
v_gene: TRBV29-1
CDR3aa: CSVDLTSGMGNTQYF
CDR3nt: TGCAGCGTTGATTTGACTAGCGGGATGGGGAATACGCAGTATTTT

d_gene: TRBD1
j_gene: TRBJ1-1
abundance: .
v_gene: TRBV19
CDR3aa: CASSIPQGVRDAFF
CDR3nt: TGTGCCAGTAGTATCCCACAGGGGGTAAGGGATGCTTTCTTT

d_gene: .
j_gene: TRBJ1-2
abundance: few
v_gene: TRBV14
CDR3aa: CASSHARSHGYTF
CDR3nt: TGTGCCAGCAGCCACGCCAGGTCGCATGGCTACACCTTC

d_gene: TRBD1
j_gene: TRBJ2-3
abundance: .
v_gene: TRBV15
CDR3aa: CATCGGDRGTDTQYF
CDR3nt: TGTGCCACCTGCGGCGGGGACAGGGGTACAGATACGCAGTATTTT

d_gene: TRBD1
j_gene: TRBJ2-7
abundance: .
v_gene: TRBV29-1
CDR3aa: CSVALDRGREQYF
CDR3nt: TGCAGCGTAGCCCTGGACAGGGGGCGTGAGCAGTACTTC

d_gene: .
j_gene: TRBJ1-1
abundance: .
v_gene: TRBV19
CDR3aa: CASSMVGDTEAFF
CDR3nt: TGTGCCAGTAGTATGGTAGGGGACACTGAAGCTTTCTTT

d_gene: .
j_gene: TRBJ1-6
abundance: .
v_gene: TRBV9
CDR3aa: CASSVGNVVPGAPLHF
CDR3nt: TGTGCCAGCAGCGTCGGTAACGTCGTCCCAGGTGCACCCCTCCACTTT

d_gene: TRBD1
j_gene: TRBJ1-1
abundance: .
v_gene: TRBV5-1
CDR3aa: CASRLGQGSPNKAFF
CDR3nt: TGCGCCAGCAGGTTGGGACAGGGTAGCCCTAACAAAGCTTTCTTT

d_gene: TRBD1
j_gene: TRBJ1-3
abundance: .
v_gene: TRBV4-1
CDR3aa: CASSADRGPGNTIYF
CDR3nt: TGCGCCAGCAGCGCGGACAGGGGGCCTGGAAACACCATATATTTT

d_gene: .
j_gene: TRBJ2-2
abundance: .
v_gene: TRBV19
CDR3aa: CASKLRVAGELFF
CDR3nt: TGTGCCAGTAAATTGAGGGTGGCCGGGGAGCTGTTTTTT

d_gene: TRBD1
j_gene: TRBJ2-1
abundance: .
v_gene: TRBV2
CDR3aa: CASITGGPDNEQFF
CDR3nt: TGTGCCAGCATTACAGGGGGGCCAGACAATGAGCAGTTCTTC

d_gene: .
j_gene: TRBJ1-1
abundance: few
v_gene: TRBV6-5
CDR3aa: CASSTGTAGYTEAFF
CDR3nt: TGTGCCAGCAGTACCGGGACCGCCGGGTACACTGAAGCTTTCTTT

d_gene: TRBD2
j_gene: TRBJ2-1
abundance: once
v_gene: TRBV30
CDR3aa: CAFRRLAGVYEQFF
CDR3nt: TGTGCCTTCAGGAGGCTAGCGGGTGTCTATGAGCAGTTCTTC

d_gene: TRBD2
j_gene: TRBJ2-2
abundance: few
v_gene: TRBV6-4
CDR3aa: CASKGTSGEDTGELFF
CDR3nt: TGTGCCAGCAAGGGGACTAGCGGGGAGGACACCGGGGAGCTGTTTTTT